This T cell receptor (beta chain) was retrieved from a study of T cells of healthy individuals. This clonotype was observed a few times. From the 5' RACE reads, TCRdb called clonotypes with MiXCR, one entry per CDR3 protein. The sample records about 96,000 distinct CDR3 sequences, about 16% being singletons. The source of this sequence is a human donor in good health.

The CDR3 region has the DNA TGTGCCAGCGATAGCTACAGCCTGGGACCCCTCCACTTT. This gives the protein CASDSYSLGPLHF. The rearrangement uses TRBV6-6 and TRBJ1-6; no clear D gene. CDR3 length: 13 amino acids. V gave up 8 bases and J gave up 12 bases, with 17 bases separating them. The germline CDR1 and CDR2 sequences are MNHNY and SVGAGI (reference sequence).